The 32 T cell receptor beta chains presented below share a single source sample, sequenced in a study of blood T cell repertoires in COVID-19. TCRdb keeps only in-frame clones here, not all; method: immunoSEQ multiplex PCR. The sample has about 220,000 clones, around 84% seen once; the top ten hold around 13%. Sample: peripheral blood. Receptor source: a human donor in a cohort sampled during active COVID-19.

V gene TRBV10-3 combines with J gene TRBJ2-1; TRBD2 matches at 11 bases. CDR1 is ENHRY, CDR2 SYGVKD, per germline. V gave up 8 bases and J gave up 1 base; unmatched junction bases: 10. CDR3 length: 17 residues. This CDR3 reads CAIRLVAGGPSYNEQFF. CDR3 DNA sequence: TGTGCCATCCGTCTGGTAGCGGGGGGGCCATCCTACAATGAGCAGTTCTTC.

DNA for the CDR3: TGTGCCACCAGTGACAACTTCAGCGGGAGGGAGGAGACCCAGTACTTC. Its protein product is CATSDNFSGREETQYF. This sequence joins TRBV24-1 and TRBJ2-5; TRBD2 aligns across 10 bases. This CDR3 contains 16 residues. The germline gives CDR1 KGHDR, CDR2 SFDVKD. The V and J ends lost 4 bases and 5 bases, in that order; junction bases with no gene match: 9.

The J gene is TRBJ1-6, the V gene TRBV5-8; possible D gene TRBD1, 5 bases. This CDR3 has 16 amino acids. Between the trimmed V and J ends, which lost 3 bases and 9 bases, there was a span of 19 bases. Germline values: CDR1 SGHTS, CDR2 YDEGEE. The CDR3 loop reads CASSSWGDFLLSPLHF. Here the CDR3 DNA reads TGTGCCAGCAGCTCCTGGGGGGACTTCCTACTTTCACCCCTCCACTTT.

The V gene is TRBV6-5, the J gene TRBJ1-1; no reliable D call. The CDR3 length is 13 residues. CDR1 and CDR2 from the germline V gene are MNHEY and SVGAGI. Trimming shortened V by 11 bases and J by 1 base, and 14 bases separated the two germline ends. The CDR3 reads CASSRRGNTEAFF. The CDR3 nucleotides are TGTGCCTCCTCCCGACGAGGGAACACTGAAGCTTTCTTT.

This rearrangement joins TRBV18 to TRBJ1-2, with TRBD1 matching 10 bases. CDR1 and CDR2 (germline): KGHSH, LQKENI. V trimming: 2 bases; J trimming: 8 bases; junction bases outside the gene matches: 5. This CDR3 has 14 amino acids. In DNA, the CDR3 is TGTGCCAGCTCACCATATGGACAGGGGGAAGGCTACACCTTC. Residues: CASSPYGQGEGYTF.

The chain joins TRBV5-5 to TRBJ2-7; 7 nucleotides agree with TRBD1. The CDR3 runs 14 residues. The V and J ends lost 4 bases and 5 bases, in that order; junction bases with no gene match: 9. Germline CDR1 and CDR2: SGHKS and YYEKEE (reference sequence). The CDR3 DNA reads TGTGCCAGCAGCACCCCGACAGGGTCCAACGAGCAGTACTTC. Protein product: CASSTPTGSNEQYF.

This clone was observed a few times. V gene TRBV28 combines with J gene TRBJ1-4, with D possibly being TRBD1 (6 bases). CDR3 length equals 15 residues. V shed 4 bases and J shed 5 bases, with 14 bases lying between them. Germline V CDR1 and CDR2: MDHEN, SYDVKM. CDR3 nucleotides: TGTGCCAGCAGTTCGCCCCCAACAGGGAATGAAAAACTGTTTTTT. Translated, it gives CASSSPPTGNEKLFF.

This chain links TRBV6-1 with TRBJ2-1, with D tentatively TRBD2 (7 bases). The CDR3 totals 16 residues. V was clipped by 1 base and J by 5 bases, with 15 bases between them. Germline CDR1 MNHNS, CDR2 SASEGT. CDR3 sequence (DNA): TGTGCCAGCAGTGAAGGGTTGGGGGGGGGCAACAATGAGCAGTTCTTC. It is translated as CASSEGLGGGNNEQFF.

In nucleotides, the CDR3 is TGTGCCAGCAGTTGGGCAGGGGATGAGCAGTTCTTC. This gives the protein CASSWAGDEQFF. V usage is TRBV12-3 or TRBV12-4 and J usage is TRBJ2-1; D is perhaps TRBD1 (6 bases). Deletions cut 4 bases from V and 8 bases from J, with 9 bases between. The CDR3 is 12 amino acids.

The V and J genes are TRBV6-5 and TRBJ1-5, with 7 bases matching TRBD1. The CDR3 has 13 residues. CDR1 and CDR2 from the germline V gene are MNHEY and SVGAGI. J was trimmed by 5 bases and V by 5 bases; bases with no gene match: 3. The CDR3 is CASSIRGDQPQHF. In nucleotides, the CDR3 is TGTGCCAGCAGTATCAGGGGGGATCAGCCCCAGCATTTT.

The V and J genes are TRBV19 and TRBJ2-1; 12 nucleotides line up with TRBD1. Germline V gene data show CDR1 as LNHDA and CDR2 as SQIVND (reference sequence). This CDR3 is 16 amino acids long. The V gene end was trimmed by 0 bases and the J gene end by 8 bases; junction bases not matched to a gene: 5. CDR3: CASSIDPGQGAHEQFF. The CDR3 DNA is TGTGCCAGTAGTATAGATCCGGGACAGGGGGCCCATGAGCAGTTCTTC.

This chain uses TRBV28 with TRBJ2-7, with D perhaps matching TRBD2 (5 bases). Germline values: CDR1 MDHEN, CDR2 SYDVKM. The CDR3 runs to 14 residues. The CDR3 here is CATSGWKENYEQYF. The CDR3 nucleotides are TGTGCTACCTCGGGGTGGAAGGAAAACTACGAGCAGTACTTC.

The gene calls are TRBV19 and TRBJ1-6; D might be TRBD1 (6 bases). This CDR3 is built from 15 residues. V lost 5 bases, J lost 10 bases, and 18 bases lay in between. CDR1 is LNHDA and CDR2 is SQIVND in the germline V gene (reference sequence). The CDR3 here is CASSVNRVSDSPLHF. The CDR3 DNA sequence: TGTGCCAGTAGTGTTAACAGGGTTTCGGACTCACCCCTCCACTTT.

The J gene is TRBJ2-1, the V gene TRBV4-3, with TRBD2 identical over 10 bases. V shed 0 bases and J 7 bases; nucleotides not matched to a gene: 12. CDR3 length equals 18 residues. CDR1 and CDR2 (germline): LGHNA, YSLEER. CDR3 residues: CASSQDHLAGEGGNEQFF. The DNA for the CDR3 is TGCGCCAGCAGCCAAGATCATCTAGCGGGGGAAGGGGGGAATGAGCAGTTCTTC.

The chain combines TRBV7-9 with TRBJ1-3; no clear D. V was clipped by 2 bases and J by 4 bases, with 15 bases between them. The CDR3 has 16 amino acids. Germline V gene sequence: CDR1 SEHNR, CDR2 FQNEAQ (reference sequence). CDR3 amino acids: CASSLSTSGGGNTIYF. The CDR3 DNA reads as TGTGCCAGCAGCTTATCGACATCCGGCGGGGGAAACACCATATATTTT.

CDR3 nucleotide sequence: TGTGCCAGCAGTTACTCGGAGGGTGAGCAGTACTTC. Protein: CASSYSEGEQYF. The rearrangement links TRBV6-2 or TRBV6-3 to TRBJ2-7; possible D gene TRBD2, 6 bases. Trimming pared 0 bases from V and 7 bases from J, leaving 7 bases between. CDR3 size: 12 residues. CDR1 is MNHEY, CDR2 SVGEGT, per germline.

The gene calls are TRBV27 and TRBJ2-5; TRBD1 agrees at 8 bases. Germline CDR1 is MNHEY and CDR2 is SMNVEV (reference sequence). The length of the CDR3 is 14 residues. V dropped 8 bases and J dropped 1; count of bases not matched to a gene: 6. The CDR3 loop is CASQQGQAQETQYF. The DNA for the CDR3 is TGTGCCAGCCAACAGGGACAGGCCCAAGAGACCCAGTACTTC.

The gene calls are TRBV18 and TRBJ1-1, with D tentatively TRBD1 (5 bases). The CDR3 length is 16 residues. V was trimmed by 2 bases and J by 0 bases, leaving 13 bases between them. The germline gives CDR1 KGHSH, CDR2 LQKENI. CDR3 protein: CASSPALDSVNTEAFF. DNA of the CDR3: TGTGCCAGCTCACCAGCGCTTGACAGCGTGAACACTGAAGCTTTCTTT.

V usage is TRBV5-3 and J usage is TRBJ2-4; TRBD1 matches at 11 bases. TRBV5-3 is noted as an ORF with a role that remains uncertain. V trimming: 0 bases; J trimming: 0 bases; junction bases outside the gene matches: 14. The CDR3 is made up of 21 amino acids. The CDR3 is CARSLVGTGGKDIVAKNIQYF. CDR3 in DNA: TGTGCCAGAAGCTTGGTCGGGACAGGGGGAAAGGATATAGTAGCCAAAAACATTCAGTACTTC.

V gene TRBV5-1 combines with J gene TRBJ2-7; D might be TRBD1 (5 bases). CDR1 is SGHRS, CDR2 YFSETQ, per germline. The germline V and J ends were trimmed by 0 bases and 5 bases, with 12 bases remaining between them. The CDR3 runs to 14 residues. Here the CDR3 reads CASSLATGVDEQYF. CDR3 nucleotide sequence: TGCGCCAGCAGCTTGGCCACAGGTGTCGACGAGCAGTACTTC.

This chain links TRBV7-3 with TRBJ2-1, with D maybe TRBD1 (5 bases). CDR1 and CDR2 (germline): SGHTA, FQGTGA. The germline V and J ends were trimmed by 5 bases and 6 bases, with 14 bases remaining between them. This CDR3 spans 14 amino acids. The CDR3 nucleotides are TGTGCCAGCAGCACAGCAGGGTTGCGCAATGAGCAGTTCTTC. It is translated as CASSTAGLRNEQFF.

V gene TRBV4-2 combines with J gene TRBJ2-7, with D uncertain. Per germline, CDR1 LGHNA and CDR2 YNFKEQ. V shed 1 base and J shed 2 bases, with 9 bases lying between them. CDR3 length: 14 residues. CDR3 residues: CASSQGGATYEQYF. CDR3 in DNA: TGTGCCAGCAGCCAAGGCGGAGCAACCTACGAGCAGTACTTC.

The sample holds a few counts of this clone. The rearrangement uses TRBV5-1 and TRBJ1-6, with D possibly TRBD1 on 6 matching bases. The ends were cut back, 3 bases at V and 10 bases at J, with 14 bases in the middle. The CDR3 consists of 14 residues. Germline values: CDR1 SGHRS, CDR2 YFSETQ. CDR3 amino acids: CASSSSGGWSPLHF. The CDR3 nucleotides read TGCGCCAGCAGCTCCTCGGGGGGCTGGTCACCCCTCCACTTT.

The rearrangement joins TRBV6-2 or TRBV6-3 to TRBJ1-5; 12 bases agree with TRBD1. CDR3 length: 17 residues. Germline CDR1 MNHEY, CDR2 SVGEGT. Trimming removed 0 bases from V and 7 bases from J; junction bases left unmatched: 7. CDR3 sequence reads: CASSYSVGTGGHQPQHF. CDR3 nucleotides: TGTGCCAGCAGTTACTCCGTCGGGACAGGGGGCCACCAGCCCCAGCATTTT.

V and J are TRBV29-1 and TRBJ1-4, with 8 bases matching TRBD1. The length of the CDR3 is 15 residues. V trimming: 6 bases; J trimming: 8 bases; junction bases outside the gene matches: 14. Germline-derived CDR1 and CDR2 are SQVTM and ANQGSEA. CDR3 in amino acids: CSVYWQGAFLEKLFF. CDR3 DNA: TGCAGCGTATACTGGCAGGGGGCATTTTTGGAAAAACTGTTTTTT.

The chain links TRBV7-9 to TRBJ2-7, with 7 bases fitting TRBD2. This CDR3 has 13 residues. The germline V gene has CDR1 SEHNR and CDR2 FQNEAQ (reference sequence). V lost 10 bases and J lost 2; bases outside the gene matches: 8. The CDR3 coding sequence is TGTGCCATCGTTTGGGGGGGAACCTACGAGCAGTACTTC. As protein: CAIVWGGTYEQYF. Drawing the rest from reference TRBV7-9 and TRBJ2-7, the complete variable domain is DTGVSQNPRHKITKRGQNVTFRCDPISEHNRLYWYRQTLGQGPEFLTYFQNEAQLEKSRLLSDRFSAERPKGSFSTLEIQRTEQGDSAMYLCAIVWGGTYEQYFGPGTRLTVT.

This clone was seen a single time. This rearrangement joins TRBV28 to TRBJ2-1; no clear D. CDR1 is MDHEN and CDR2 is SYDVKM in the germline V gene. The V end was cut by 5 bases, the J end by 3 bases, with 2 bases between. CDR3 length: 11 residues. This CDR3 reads CASSHYNEQFF. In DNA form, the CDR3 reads TGTGCCAGCAGTCACTACAATGAGCAGTTCTTC.

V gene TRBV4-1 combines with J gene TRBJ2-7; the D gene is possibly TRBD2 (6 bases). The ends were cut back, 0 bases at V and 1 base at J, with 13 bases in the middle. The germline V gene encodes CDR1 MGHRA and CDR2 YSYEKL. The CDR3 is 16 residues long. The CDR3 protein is CASSQEWASASYEQYF. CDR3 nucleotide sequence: TGCGCCAGCAGCCAAGAGTGGGCTAGCGCATCCTACGAGCAGTACTTC.

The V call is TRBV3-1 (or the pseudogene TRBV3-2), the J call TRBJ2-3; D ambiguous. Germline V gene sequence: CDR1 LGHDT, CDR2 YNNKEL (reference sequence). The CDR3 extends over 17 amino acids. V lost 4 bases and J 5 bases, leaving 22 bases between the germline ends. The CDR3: CASSRVRSSSRLDTQYF. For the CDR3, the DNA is TGTGCCAGCAGCCGAGTTCGTAGTAGCTCAAGGTTAGATACGCAGTATTTT.

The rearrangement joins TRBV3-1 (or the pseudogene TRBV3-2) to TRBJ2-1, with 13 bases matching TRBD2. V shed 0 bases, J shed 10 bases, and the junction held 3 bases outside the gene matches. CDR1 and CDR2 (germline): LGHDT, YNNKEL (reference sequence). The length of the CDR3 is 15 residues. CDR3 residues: CASSQETSGRSEQFF. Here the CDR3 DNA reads TGTGCCAGCAGCCAAGAGACTAGCGGGAGGTCCGAGCAGTTCTTC.

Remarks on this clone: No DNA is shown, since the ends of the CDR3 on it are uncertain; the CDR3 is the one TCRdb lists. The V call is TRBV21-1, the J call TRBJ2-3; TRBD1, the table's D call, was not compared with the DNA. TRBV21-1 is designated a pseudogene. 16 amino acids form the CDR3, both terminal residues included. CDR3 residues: CASSSPWGQGTDTQYF.

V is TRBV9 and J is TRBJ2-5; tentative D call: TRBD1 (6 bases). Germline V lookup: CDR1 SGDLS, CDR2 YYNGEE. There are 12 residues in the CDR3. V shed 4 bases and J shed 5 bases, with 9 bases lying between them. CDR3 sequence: CASSSGQETQYF. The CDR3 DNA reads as TGTGCCAGCAGCAGCGGACAGGAGACCCAGTACTTC.